A selection of T cell receptor beta chains follows, all from one sample in a study of T cells in Graves' hyperthyroidism and ophthalmopathy. TCRdb re-derived calls from the multiplex PCR reads in MiXCR, one entry per CDR3 protein. This table has about half a million distinct CDR3 sequences, around a fifth appearing once. Sequencing was done on a sample of blood. These receptors were collected from a woman aged 70 to 79 with Graves' ophthalmopathy. Each CDR3 is given with its conserved first and last residue. D genes are given only for firm matches. Not all rows give a size; the values are once, few, many and, for expanded clones, a class.

v_gene: TRBV28; d_gene: TRBD2; j_gene: TRBJ2-7; abundance: NA; CDR3aa: CASSPRLAGTSYEQYF; CDR3nt: TGTGCCAGCTCACCCCGGCTAGCGGGGACATCCTACGAGCAGTACTTC
v_gene: TRBV5-6; d_gene: NA; j_gene: TRBJ2-3; abundance: NA; CDR3aa: CASSYYKRSTDTQYF; CDR3nt: TGTGCCAGCAGCTACTATAAAAGGTCCACAGATACGCAGTATTTT
v_gene: TRBV20-1; d_gene: TRBD2; j_gene: TRBJ2-3; abundance: few; CDR3aa: CSAIIPLAGAVDTQYF; CDR3nt: TGCAGTGCTATCATACCTTTAGCGGGAGCGGTAGATACGCAGTATTTT
v_gene: TRBV7-9; d_gene: TRBD2; j_gene: TRBJ2-3; abundance: many; CDR3aa: CASSPPIKGGTDTQYF; CDR3nt: TGTGCCAGCAGCCCACCTATTAAGGGAGGGACAGATACGCAGTATTTT
v_gene: TRBV2; d_gene: TRBD2; j_gene: TRBJ2-3; abundance: many; CDR3aa: CASSEWLTSGRADTQYF; CDR3nt: TGTGCCAGCAGTGAATGGTTGACTAGCGGGAGAGCAGATACGCAGTATTTT
v_gene: TRBV7-2; d_gene: NA; j_gene: TRBJ2-5; abundance: many; CDR3aa: CACTASSETQYF; CDR3nt: TGTGCCTGTACAGCCTCCTCAGAGACCCAGTACTTC
v_gene: TRBV30; d_gene: TRBD2; j_gene: TRBJ2-7; abundance: few; CDR3aa: CAWSVMAGASEQYF; CDR3nt: TGTGCCTGGAGTGTAATGGCGGGAGCCAGCGAGCAGTACTTC
v_gene: TRBV24-1; d_gene: NA; j_gene: TRBJ1-4; abundance: few; CDR3aa: CATTTDLATNEKLFF; CDR3nt: TGTGCCACTACCACAGACCTTGCAACTAATGAAAAACTGTTTTTT
v_gene: TRBV5-1; d_gene: NA; j_gene: TRBJ2-7; abundance: few; CDR3aa: CASSLATGGPYEQYF; CDR3nt: TGCGCCAGCAGCCTGGCGACAGGTGGCCCCTACGAGCAGTACTTC
v_gene: TRBV2; d_gene: NA; j_gene: TRBJ2-5; abundance: few; CDR3aa: CASGTLGVAYF; CDR3nt: TGTGCCAGCGGAACCTTGGGGGTTGCGTACTTC
v_gene: TRBV10-3; d_gene: TRBD2; j_gene: TRBJ2-1; abundance: NA; CDR3aa: CAIGASGGEQFF; CDR3nt: TGTGCCATCGGGGCTAGCGGCGGTGAGCAGTTCTTC
v_gene: TRBV7-9; d_gene: NA; j_gene: TRBJ2-1; abundance: few; CDR3aa: CASNEGGEQFF; CDR3nt: TGTGCCAGCAACGAGGGGGGAGAGCAGTTCTTC
v_gene: TRBV3-1; d_gene: TRBD2; j_gene: TRBJ2-1; abundance: few; CDR3aa: CASSRLLAGVDNEQFF; CDR3nt: TGTGCCAGCAGCCGCCTACTAGCGGGAGTCGACAATGAGCAGTTCTTC
v_gene: TRBV20-1; d_gene: NA; j_gene: TRBJ1-1; abundance: NA; CDR3aa: CSGTGLTEAFF; CDR3nt: TGCAGTGGAACAGGGCTGACTGAAGCTTTCTTT
v_gene: TRBV11-2; d_gene: NA; j_gene: TRBJ2-2; abundance: NA; CDR3aa: CASSLAGSATGELFF; CDR3nt: TGTGCCAGCAGCTTAGCCGGGTCGGCTACCGGGGAGCTGTTTTTT
v_gene: TRBV7-8; d_gene: NA; j_gene: TRBJ2-1; abundance: few; CDR3aa: CASSLTGLQFF; CDR3nt: TGTGCCAGCAGCTTAACGGGATTGCAGTTCTTC
v_gene: TRBV20-1; d_gene: TRBD2; j_gene: TRBJ2-7; abundance: NA; CDR3aa: CSARVSGTYEQYF; CDR3nt: TGCAGTGCTAGGGTGAGCGGGACCTACGAGCAGTACTTC
v_gene: TRBV7-8; d_gene: NA; j_gene: TRBJ1-1; abundance: many; CDR3aa: CASSPATVEAFF; CDR3nt: TGTGCCAGCAGCCCCGCTACCGTTGAAGCTTTCTTT
v_gene: TRBV3-1; d_gene: NA; j_gene: TRBJ2-7; abundance: NA; CDR3aa: CASSLGSGAYEQYF; CDR3nt: TGTGCCAGCTCTCTCGGTAGCGGTGCCTACGAGCAGTACTTC
v_gene: TRBV7-2; d_gene: TRBD2; j_gene: TRBJ2-5; abundance: NA; CDR3aa: CASRSRTSRETRYF; CDR3nt: TGTGCCAGCAGATCGCGGACTAGCAGAGAGACCCGGTACTTC
v_gene: TRBV11-2; d_gene: NA; j_gene: TRBJ1-4; abundance: few; CDR3aa: CASGSDGEKLFF; CDR3nt: TGTGCCAGCGGCTCGGACGGTGAAAAACTGTTTTTT
v_gene: TRBV6-1; d_gene: NA; j_gene: TRBJ2-2; abundance: few; CDR3aa: CASRGTVANTGELFF; CDR3nt: TGTGCCAGCAGGGGGACCGTTGCGAACACCGGGGAGCTGTTTTTT
v_gene: TRBV3-1; d_gene: NA; j_gene: TRBJ1-1; abundance: few; CDR3aa: CASSQVSPGAGAEAFF; CDR3nt: TGTGCCAGCAGCCAAGTTTCCCCGGGGGCCGGGGCTGAAGCTTTCTTT
v_gene: TRBV5-1; d_gene: NA; j_gene: TRBJ2-7; abundance: NA; CDR3aa: CASSLTGPGYEQYF; CDR3nt: TGCGCCAGCAGTCTGACAGGCCCTGGATACGAGCAGTACTTC
v_gene: TRBV6-5; d_gene: TRBD1; j_gene: TRBJ1-4; abundance: NA; CDR3aa: CASSYSQGWSNEKLFF; CDR3nt: TGTGCCAGCAGTTATTCACAGGGGTGGTCTAATGAAAAACTGTTTTTT
v_gene: TRBV12-3/TRBV12-4; d_gene: NA; j_gene: TRBJ2-5; abundance: many; CDR3aa: CASRPVGQETQYF; CDR3nt: TGTGCCAGCAGACCAGTGGGACAAGAGACCCAGTACTTC
v_gene: TRBV12-3/TRBV12-4; d_gene: NA; j_gene: TRBJ1-5; abundance: NA; CDR3aa: CASSPWGNQPQHF; CDR3nt: TGTGCCAGCAGCCCTTGGGGAAATCAGCCCCAGCATTTT
v_gene: TRBV9; d_gene: TRBD1; j_gene: TRBJ2-3; abundance: few; CDR3aa: CASSVLGGPDTQYF; CDR3nt: TGTGCCAGCAGCGTATTAGGGGGCCCAGATACGCAGTATTTT
v_gene: TRBV5-1; d_gene: NA; j_gene: TRBJ2-3; abundance: many; CDR3aa: CASSAGGGTDTQYF; CDR3nt: TGCGCCAGCAGCGCCGGGGGCGGCACAGATACGCAGTATTTT
v_gene: TRBV19; d_gene: TRBD1; j_gene: TRBJ2-3; abundance: NA; CDR3aa: CASRGFGTGSVTQYF; CDR3nt: TGTGCCAGTAGAGGCTTCGGGACAGGGAGTGTTACGCAGTATTTT
v_gene: TRBV10-3; d_gene: TRBD2; j_gene: TRBJ2-7; abundance: NA; CDR3aa: CAISERTSSYEQYF; CDR3nt: TGTGCCATCAGTGAGAGGACTAGCTCCTACGAGCAGTACTTC
v_gene: TRBV7-2; d_gene: NA; j_gene: TRBJ1-3; abundance: NA; CDR3aa: CASSLEGRGSGNTIYF; CDR3nt: TGTGCCAGCAGCTTAGAGGGCAGGGGCTCTGGAAACACCATATATTTT
v_gene: TRBV5-1; d_gene: NA; j_gene: TRBJ2-2; abundance: NA; CDR3aa: CASSVTGGGELFF; CDR3nt: TGCGCCAGCAGCGTGACAGGAGGGGGGGAGCTGTTTTTT
v_gene: TRBV19; d_gene: NA; j_gene: TRBJ1-1; abundance: NA; CDR3aa: CASSIGWGGTEAFF; CDR3nt: TGTGCCAGTAGTATAGGGTGGGGGGGGACTGAAGCTTTCTTT
v_gene: TRBV7-3; d_gene: TRBD2; j_gene: TRBJ2-1; abundance: few; CDR3aa: CASSFSGRALNEQFF; CDR3nt: TGTGCCAGCAGCTTCAGCGGGAGGGCCTTGAATGAGCAGTTCTTC
v_gene: TRBV7-8; d_gene: NA; j_gene: TRBJ2-3; abundance: many; CDR3aa: CASSLWRGTDTQYF; CDR3nt: TGTGCCAGCAGCTTATGGCGGGGCACAGATACGCAGTATTTT
v_gene: TRBV20-1; d_gene: TRBD1; j_gene: TRBJ2-5; abundance: NA; CDR3aa: CSAQDHAWTGNLGGIQYF; CDR3nt: TGCAGTGCCCAGGACCACGCCTGGACAGGGAACCTCGGGGGTATCCAGTACTTC
v_gene: TRBV5-4; d_gene: TRBD1; j_gene: TRBJ1-6; abundance: NA; CDR3aa: CASSLQGTVYNSPLHF; CDR3nt: TGTGCCAGCAGCCTACAGGGGACGGTCTATAATTCACCCCTCCACTTT
v_gene: TRBV27; d_gene: NA; j_gene: TRBJ2-2; abundance: few; CDR3aa: CTSRSVPGGELFF; CDR3nt: TGTACCAGCAGAAGCGTCCCCGGGGGGGAGCTGTTTTTT
v_gene: TRBV20-1; d_gene: TRBD2; j_gene: TRBJ2-7; abundance: few; CDR3aa: CSAREGAGGHLEQYF; CDR3nt: TGCAGTGCTAGAGAAGGCGCGGGAGGCCACCTGGAGCAGTACTTC
v_gene: TRBV7-2; d_gene: TRBD2; j_gene: TRBJ2-3; abundance: NA; CDR3aa: CASSSRLAGVKDTQYF; CDR3nt: TGTGCCAGCAGCTCACGACTAGCGGGAGTGAAAGATACGCAGTATTTT
v_gene: TRBV11-2; d_gene: NA; j_gene: TRBJ2-5; abundance: many; CDR3aa: CASSLLTNPGTQYF; CDR3nt: TGTGCCAGCAGCTTGTTGACCAACCCCGGGACCCAGTACTTC
v_gene: TRBV25-1; d_gene: NA; j_gene: TRBJ1-1; abundance: NA; CDR3aa: CASSAKWGTEAFF; CDR3nt: TGTGCCAGCAGTGCCAAGTGGGGCACTGAAGCTTTCTTT
v_gene: TRBV6-2/TRBV6-3; d_gene: NA; j_gene: TRBJ2-3; abundance: many; CDR3aa: CASSWGQGDTQYF; CDR3nt: TGTGCCAGCAGTTGGGGGCAAGGAGATACGCAGTATTTT
v_gene: TRBV7-2; d_gene: NA; j_gene: TRBJ2-5; abundance: few; CDR3aa: CASSTGETQYF; CDR3nt: TGTGCCAGCAGCACCGGGGAGACCCAGTACTTC
v_gene: TRBV12-3/TRBV12-4; d_gene: TRBD1; j_gene: TRBJ1-2; abundance: many; CDR3aa: CASSPGTGRAYGYTF; CDR3nt: TGTGCCAGCAGTCCCGGGACAGGGAGAGCCTATGGCTACACCTTC
v_gene: TRBV7-2; d_gene: NA; j_gene: TRBJ2-3; abundance: NA; CDR3aa: CASSPEGSTDTQYF; CDR3nt: TGCGCCAGCAGCCCTGAAGGGAGCACAGATACGCAGTATTTT
v_gene: TRBV3-1; d_gene: NA; j_gene: TRBJ1-1; abundance: few; CDR3aa: CASTALGGNTEAFF; CDR3nt: TGTGCCAGCACGGCCCTAGGGGGGAACACTGAAGCTTTCTTT